Shown below are 5 T cell receptor beta chains from a single sample sequenced in a study of patients and donors after allogeneic stem cell transplantation (dated by TCRdb to the early 2020s). The library was built by means of RT-PCR. These reads were obtained on a NextSeq 550. TCRdb handled the public reads itself, with Q25 trimming in fastp and clone calling in MiXCR, and kept productive beta chains. Entries that share a CDR3 protein sequence are merged under the most common genes and DNA. A total of roughly 940,000 distinct CDR3 sequences appear in this sample, under 20% of them only once. The biggest ten clones account for around 6% of the sample. Source material: blood, either unsorted or a sorted T cell fraction (not recorded which). The source is a human donor who was either an allogeneic HSCT recipient or a stem cell or donor lymphocyte infusion donor (not recorded which). It is not recorded whose cells these are; they may come from a transplant donor.

There are many counts of this clonotype. The rearrangement uses TRBV9 and TRBJ2-3, with 8 bases fitting TRBD2. This CDR3 contains 16 residues. V shed 0 bases and J 2 bases; nucleotides not matched to a gene: 5. CDR1 is SGDLS and CDR2 is YYNGEE in the germline V gene. CDR3 sequence (DNA): TGTGCCAGCAGCGTAGTGGGTAGCGGGACCACAGATACGCAGTATTTT. It yields the protein CASSVVGSGTTDTQYF.

There are many counts of this clonotype. CDR3 region: CSVETGGETGELFF. The CDR3, as DNA: TGCAGCGTTGAGACAGGGGGAGAAACCGGGGAGCTGTTTTTT. V usage is TRBV29-1 and J usage is TRBJ2-2; TRBD1 aligns across 9 bases. With 3 bases clipped from V and 5 bases from J, the junction kept 4 bases outside the gene matches. CDR1 and CDR2 (germline): SQVTM, ANQGSEA. This CDR3 has 14 residues.

The rearrangement links TRBV12-3 or TRBV12-4 to TRBJ1-6; D unresolved. V dropped 2 bases and J dropped 10 bases, with 3 bases sitting between them. This CDR3 spans 11 amino acids. CDR3 amino acids: CASSLRSPLHF. The CDR3 nucleotides read TGTGCCAGCAGTTTACGATCACCCCTCCACTTT.

This chain links TRBV3-1 with TRBJ2-7; D is possibly TRBD1 (5 bases). CDR3 size: 12 residues. Trimming took off 1 base at V and 10 bases at J, with 11 bases between the two ends. Per germline, CDR1 LGHDT and CDR2 YNNKEL (reference sequence). The CDR3 protein is CASSQVGHFQYF. Here the CDR3 DNA reads TGTGCCAGCAGCCAAGTCGGACATTTTCAGTACTTC.

The table lists this clonotype with a few counts. The chain combines TRBV12-3 or TRBV12-4 with TRBJ1-5; TRBD1 matches 7 bases. V trimming: 4 bases; J trimming: 9 bases; junction bases outside the gene matches: 12. The CDR3 contains 15 residues. CDR3 sequence reads: CASSSHDREYAPQHF. CDR3 in DNA: TGTGCCAGCAGTTCCCACGACAGGGAGTATGCGCCCCAGCATTTT.